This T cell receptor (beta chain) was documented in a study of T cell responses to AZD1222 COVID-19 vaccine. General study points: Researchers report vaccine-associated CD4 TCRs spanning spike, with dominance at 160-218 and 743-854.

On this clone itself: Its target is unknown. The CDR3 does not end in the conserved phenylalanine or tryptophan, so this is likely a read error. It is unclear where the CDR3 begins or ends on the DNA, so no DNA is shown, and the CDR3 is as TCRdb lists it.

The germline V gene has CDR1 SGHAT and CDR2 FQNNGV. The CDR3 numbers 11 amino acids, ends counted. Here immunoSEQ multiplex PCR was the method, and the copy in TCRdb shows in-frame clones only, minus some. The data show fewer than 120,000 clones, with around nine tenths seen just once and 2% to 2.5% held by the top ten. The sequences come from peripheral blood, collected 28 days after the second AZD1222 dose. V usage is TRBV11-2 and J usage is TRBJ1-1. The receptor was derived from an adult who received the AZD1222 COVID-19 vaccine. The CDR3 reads CASSLGRGARL.